These T cell receptor beta chains were read from a single sample in a study of patients and donors after allogeneic stem cell transplantation. TCRdb itself ran the RT-PCR reads through MiXCR, one entry per CDR3 protein. The sample consists of around 70,000 distinct CDR3 sequences, about 26% of them appearing once. Sequenced: blood, either unsorted or a sorted T cell fraction (not recorded which). The receptors come from a human donor who was either an allogeneic HSCT recipient or a stem cell or donor lymphocyte infusion donor (not recorded which). It is not recorded whose cells these are; they may come from a transplant donor. Both conserved end residues are part of each CDR3. A D gene is named only where the DNA matches it firmly. A row's size may be missing; if present it is once, few, many or a size class.

14 few . TRBJ2-7 TRBV19 CASSIAPVPYEQYF TGTGCCAGTAGTATAGCTCCAGTTCCTTACGAGCAGTACTTC
10 . . TRBJ2-2 TRBV30 CAWSDGELFF TGTGCCTGGAGCGACGGGGAGCTGTTTTTT
15 few TRBD2 TRBJ2-2 TRBV18 CASSPWLAETGELFF TGTGCCAGCTCACCGTGGCTAGCGGAAACCGGGGAGCTGTTTTTT
14 few . TRBJ1-5 TRBV20-1 CSASRGFMVQPQHF TGCAGTGCTAGTAGGGGGTTCATGGTTCAGCCCCAGCATTTT
13 few TRBD1 TRBJ1-2 TRBV29-1 CSVATGQSYGYTF TGCAGCGTTGCTACGGGACAGTCCTATGGCTACACCTTC
13 few . TRBJ1-1 TRBV5-1 CASSTGGGTEAFF TGCGCCAGCAGCACCGGGGGTGGCACTGAAGCTTTCTTT
11 . . TRBJ1-5 TRBV5-1 CASSLGQPQHF TGCGCCAGCAGCTTGGGTCAGCCCCAGCATTTT
12 . . TRBJ2-7 TRBV7-9 CASSSRPYEQYF TGTGCCAGCAGCTCCAGACCCTACGAGCAGTACTTC
14 few TRBD1 TRBJ2-5 TRBV7-6 CASSLTLRGETQYF TGTGCCAGCAGCTTAACTCTCAGGGGGGAGACCCAGTACTTC
15 few . TRBJ2-7 TRBV7-9 CASSNIGGLSYEQYF TGTGCCAGCAGCAATATTGGGGGGCTCTCCTACGAGCAGTACTTC
16 . . TRBJ1-3 TRBV7-2 CASSLVIGEAGNTIYF TGTGCCAGCAGCTTAGTAATCGGCGAAGCTGGAAACACCATATATTTT
13 . . TRBJ2-2 TRBV12-3/TRBV12-4 CASSFVDTGELFF TGTGCCAGCAGTTTTGTTGACACCGGGGAGCTGTTTTTT
13 few TRBD1 TRBJ1-1 TRBV6-5 CASLGQANTEAFF TGTGCCAGCCTCGGACAGGCTAACACTGAAGCTTTCTTT
13 many . TRBJ2-2 TRBV6-2/TRBV6-3 CASSYSISGELFF TGTGCCAGCAGTTACTCGATTTCCGGGGAGCTGTTTTTT
12 few . TRBJ1-2 TRBV28 CATGRGVYGYTF TGTGCCACCGGGCGCGGAGTCTATGGCTACACCTTC
16 few TRBD2 TRBJ2-2 TRBV10-3 CATLGLAEANTGELFF TGTGCCACCCTGGGACTAGCGGAAGCGAACACCGGGGAGCTGTTTTTT
13 . . TRBJ1-2 TRBV12-3/TRBV12-4 CASSLLGPGGYTF TGTGCCAGCAGTTTATTAGGACCGGGAGGCTACACCTTC
13 . TRBD1 TRBJ1-2 TRBV7-2 CASSYGQDDGYTF TGTGCCAGCAGCTACGGACAGGATGACGGCTACACCTTC
16 few . TRBJ2-1 TRBV9 CASSGTGPSTYNEQFF TGTGCCAGCAGCGGTACAGGGCCCTCAACCTACAATGAGCAGTTCTTC
15 once TRBD1 TRBJ1-1 TRBV4-2 CASSTRTQGGTEAFF TGTGCCAGCAGCACCCGGACGCAGGGGGGTACTGAAGCTTTCTTT
17 . . TRBJ1-1 TRBV7-3 CASSLNGGGPLNTEAFF TGTGCCAGCAGCTTAAACGGAGGCGGACCTTTGAACACTGAAGCTTTCTTT
13 few . TRBJ2-7 TRBV5-1 CASRLGGAYEQYF TGCGCCAGCAGGCTTGGAGGGGCCTACGAGCAGTACTTC
17 few TRBD1 TRBJ1-1 TRBV11-2 CASSRRGQGLGVPEAFF TGTGCCAGCAGCCGCAGGGGACAGGGATTGGGCGTGCCTGAAGCTTTCTTT
14 many . TRBJ2-7 TRBV7-9 CASSNPGPGYEQYF TGTGCCAGCAGTAACCCGGGACCCGGCTACGAGCAGTACTTC
13 few . TRBJ2-7 TRBV5-1 CASSLNRDDEQYF TGCGCCAGCAGCTTGAACAGGGACGACGAGCAGTACTTC
16 few . TRBJ2-7 TRBV5-1 CASSLEAQGFSYEQYF TGCGCCAGCAGCTTGGAGGCGCAGGGCTTCTCCTACGAGCAGTACTTC
14 . . TRBJ2-7 TRBV4-3 CASSQSRERNEQYF TGCGCCAGCAGCCAATCCAGGGAAAGGAACGAGCAGTACTTC
12 few . TRBJ2-5 TRBV14 CASSHGQETQYF TGTGCCAGCAGCCATGGACAAGAGACCCAGTACTTC